The 16 T cell receptor beta chains reported below all come from one sample, sequenced in a study of T cell changes during pregnancy in multiple sclerosis. The protocol was immunoSEQ multiplex PCR, while the TCRdb copy is restricted to in-frame clones and leaves out a portion. The data contain 50,000 or so clones, approximately 90% of them singletons. The sequences come from CD8+ T cells from peripheral blood mononuclear cells, collected in the second trimester of pregnancy. Receptors were obtained from a female donor with multiple sclerosis, enrolled in a pregnancy study.

The chain joins TRBV5-6 to TRBJ2-1; 9 bases line up with TRBD1. Trimming took 2 bases from V and 9 from J; bases not matched to a gene: 9. Germline-derived CDR1 and CDR2 are SGHDT and YYEEEE. The CDR3 sequence is 15 residues long. CDR3 region: CASSFGDRDLGEQFF. The CDR3 bases are TGTGCCAGCAGCTTCGGGGACAGGGACCTCGGTGAGCAGTTCTTC.

J is TRBJ1-5 and V is TRBV30, with unresolved D. V shed 2 bases and J shed 5 bases, with 13 bases lying between them. CDR3 length: 14 residues. Germline lookup yields CDR1 GTSNPN and CDR2 SVGIG (reference sequence). This CDR3 reads CAWSTDSLDQPQHF. The CDR3 DNA sequence: TGTGCCTGGAGTACCGACTCCTTGGATCAGCCCCAGCATTTT.

The rearrangement joins TRBV2 to TRBJ2-3; D may be TRBD1 (6 bases). This CDR3 has 15 residues. Germline CDR1 and CDR2: SNHLY and FYNNEI. V lost 10 bases to trimming and J lost 0 bases, with 17 bases between them. CDR3 amino acids: CANENRESSTDTQYF. CDR3 coding DNA: TGTGCCAACGAAAACAGGGAGTCTAGCACAGATACGCAGTATTTT. Based on the CDR3 plus reference TRBV2 and TRBJ2-3, the full variable domain is EPEVTQTPSHQVTQMGQEVILRCVPISNHLYFYWYRQILGQKVEFLVSFYNNEISEKSEIFDDQFSVERPDGSNFTLKIRSTKLEDSAMYFCANENRESSTDTQYFGPGTRLTVL.

The V call is TRBV6-4, the J call TRBJ2-6, with a tentative D call TRBD1 (5 bases). V was trimmed by 2 bases and J by 2 bases, leaving 7 bases between them. This CDR3 spans 15 amino acids. Germline V gene sequence: CDR1 MRHNA, CDR2 SNTAGT. The CDR3 nucleotides are TGTGCCAGCAGTGACAAGGGGCCTGGGGCCAACGTCCTGACTTTC. Translation: CASSDKGPGANVLTF.

V gene TRBV14 combines with J gene TRBJ1-2, with D unclear. CDR3 length equals 14 residues. V was trimmed by 1 base and J by 4 bases, leaving 10 bases between them. The germline V gene encodes CDR1 SGHDN and CDR2 FVKESK. This chain's CDR3 is CASSQVGGSYGYTF. The CDR3 nucleotides are TGTGCCAGCAGCCAAGTAGGAGGGAGCTATGGCTACACCTTC.

CDR3 residues: CASSLNRRLDEQYF. The CDR3 coding sequence is TGTGCCAGCAGCTTAAATCGTCGACTAGACGAGCAGTACTTC. The chain is built from TRBV7-9 and TRBJ2-7; tentative D call: TRBD2 (6 bases). Per the germline V gene, CDR1 is SEHNR and CDR2 is FQNEAQ (reference sequence). The ends were cut back, 2 bases at V and 5 bases at J, with 13 bases in the middle. The CDR3 runs to 14 residues.

The chain uses TRBV16 and TRBJ1-1; maybe TRBD1 (6 bases). Trimming took off 4 bases at V and 4 bases at J, with 16 bases between the two ends. CDR1 is KGHSY and CDR2 is FQNENV in the germline V gene. This CDR3 has 15 amino acids. Here the CDR3 DNA reads TGTGCCAGCAGCCCAGGTGGGGGGGGCTCCACTGAAGCTTTCTTT. Translation gives CASSPGGGGSTEAFF.

The chain combines TRBV11-2 with TRBJ1-1, with D perhaps matching TRBD1 (5 bases). The length of the CDR3 is 14 residues. In germline, CDR1 is SGHAT, CDR2 FQNNGV. V was trimmed by 4 bases and J by 3 bases, leaving 12 bases between them. In DNA, the CDR3 is TGTGCCAGCAGCTCCCCGAAGGGGCACACTGAAGCTTTCTTT. This translates into CASSSPKGHTEAFF.

The CDR3 protein is CASSLIYATNEKLFF. The CDR3 region has the DNA TGTGCCAGCAGCTTGATTTATGCAACTAATGAAAAACTGTTTTTT. This chain joins TRBV5-6 and TRBJ1-4; no definite D call. This CDR3 is built from 15 residues. The germline V gene encodes CDR1 SGHDT and CDR2 YYEEEE. Trimming shortened V by 1 base and J by 0 bases, and 7 bases separated the two germline ends.

The chain is built from TRBV7-9 and TRBJ1-2, with unresolved D. The V end lost 2 bases, the J end lost 4 bases, and 8 bases lay between the germline ends. The CDR3 extends over 13 amino acids. Germline-derived CDR1 and CDR2 are SEHNR and FQNEAQ (reference sequence). The DNA for the CDR3 is TGTGCCAGCAGCTTAAACGGTTTCTATGGCTACACCTTC. The encoded protein is CASSLNGFYGYTF.

The chain employs TRBV4-2 and TRBJ1-1; no clear D. The CDR3 spans 16 residues. V lost 0 bases and J 0 bases, leaving 11 bases between the germline ends. Looked up from germline, CDR1 is LGHNA and CDR2 is YNFKEQ. The CDR3 region is CASSQDSVPLNTEAFF. CDR3 nucleotides: TGTGCCAGCAGCCAAGATTCGGTCCCTCTGAACACTGAAGCTTTCTTT.

The V call is TRBV4-1, the J call TRBJ1-1, with D possibly matching TRBD1 (5 bases). Per germline, CDR1 MGHRA and CDR2 YSYEKL. Trimming removed 4 bases at V and 5 bases at J, with 14 bases between. The CDR3 is 14 residues long. The chain's CDR3 is CASSPVQGWTEAFF. For the CDR3, the DNA is TGCGCCAGCAGCCCCGTTCAGGGATGGACTGAAGCTTTCTTT.

This chain connects TRBV2 to TRBJ2-7, with D tentatively TRBD2 (6 bases). The germline gives CDR1 SNHLY, CDR2 FYNNEI. The V end was cut by 6 bases, the J end by 6 bases, with 21 bases between. The CDR3 extends over 15 amino acids. The DNA of the CDR3 is TGTGCCAGCAGACACGACGGGGGACCTGTGGGCGAGCAGTACTTC. Protein: CASRHDGGPVGEQYF.

V gene TRBV14 combines with J gene TRBJ2-3; maybe TRBD1 (6 bases). The CDR3 extends over 14 amino acids. CDR1 is SGHDN, CDR2 FVKESK, per germline. Trimming shortened V by 4 bases and J by 2 bases, and 10 bases separated the two germline ends. The CDR3 spells CASSPTGITDTQYF. For the CDR3, the DNA is TGTGCCAGCAGCCCGACAGGAATCACAGATACGCAGTATTTT.

The chain employs TRBV5-4 and TRBJ2-3, with a tentative D call TRBD1 (5 bases). The CDR3 is 12 amino acids. V was shortened by 3 bases and J by 4 bases, with 6 bases between the two germline ends. Per the germline V gene, CDR1 is SGHNT and CDR2 is YYREEE (reference sequence). The CDR3: CASSWGSDTQYF. DNA of the CDR3: TGTGCCAGCAGCTGGGGCTCAGATACGCAGTATTTT.

The V gene is TRBV9, the J gene TRBJ2-7; TRBD2 is a possible D gene (6 bases). The CDR3 runs 17 residues. Germline V lookup: CDR1 SGDLS, CDR2 YYNGEE. The germline V and J ends were trimmed by 0 bases and 0 bases, with 16 bases remaining between them. CDR3: CASSVGAGRHNSYEQYF. In nucleotides, the CDR3 is TGTGCCAGCAGCGTAGGGGCGGGGAGGCATAACTCCTACGAGCAGTACTTC.